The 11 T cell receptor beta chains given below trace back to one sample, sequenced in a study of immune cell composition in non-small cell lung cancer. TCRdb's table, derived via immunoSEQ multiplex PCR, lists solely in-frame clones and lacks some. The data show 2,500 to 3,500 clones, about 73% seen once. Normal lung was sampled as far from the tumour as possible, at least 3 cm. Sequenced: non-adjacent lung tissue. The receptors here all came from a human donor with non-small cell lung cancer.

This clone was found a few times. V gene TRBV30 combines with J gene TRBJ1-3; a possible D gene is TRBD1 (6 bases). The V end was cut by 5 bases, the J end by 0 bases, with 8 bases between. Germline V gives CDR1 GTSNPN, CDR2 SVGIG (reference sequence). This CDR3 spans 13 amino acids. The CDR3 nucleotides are TGTGCCTGGGGACAGTACTCTGGAAACACCATATATTTT. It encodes CAWGQYSGNTIYF.

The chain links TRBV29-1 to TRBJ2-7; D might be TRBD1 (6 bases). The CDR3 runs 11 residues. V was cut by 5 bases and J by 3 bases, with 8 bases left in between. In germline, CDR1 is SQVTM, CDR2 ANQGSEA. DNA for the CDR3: TGCAGCGTTACAGGGAGCTACGAGCAGTACTTC. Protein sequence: CSVTGSYEQYF.

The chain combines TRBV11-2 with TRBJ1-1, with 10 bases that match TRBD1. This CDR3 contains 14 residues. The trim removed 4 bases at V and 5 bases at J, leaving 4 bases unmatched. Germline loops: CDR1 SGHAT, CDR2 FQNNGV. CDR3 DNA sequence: TGTGCCAGCAGCTCAAGGACAGGGGGGACTGAAGCTTTCTTT. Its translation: CASSSRTGGTEAFF. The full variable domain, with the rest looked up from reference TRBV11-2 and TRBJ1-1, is EAGVAQSPRYKIIEKRQSVAFWCNPISGHATLYWYQQILGQGPKLLIQFQNNGVVDDSQLPKDRFSAERLKGVDSTLKIQPAKLEDSAVYLCASSSRTGGTEAFFGQGTRLTVV.

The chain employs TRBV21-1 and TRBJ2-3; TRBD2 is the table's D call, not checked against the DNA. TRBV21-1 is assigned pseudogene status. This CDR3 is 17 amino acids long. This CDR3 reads CASSKSGSGGCTDTQYF. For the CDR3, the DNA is TGTGCCAGCAGCAAATCGGGTAGCGGGGGGTGCACAGATACGCAGTATTTT.

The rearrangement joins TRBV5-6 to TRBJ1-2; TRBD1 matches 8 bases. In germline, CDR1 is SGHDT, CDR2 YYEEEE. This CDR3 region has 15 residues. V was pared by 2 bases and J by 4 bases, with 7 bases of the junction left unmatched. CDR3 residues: CASSFGQGISYGYTF. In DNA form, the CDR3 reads TGTGCCAGCAGCTTTGGACAGGGAATTTCCTATGGCTACACCTTC.

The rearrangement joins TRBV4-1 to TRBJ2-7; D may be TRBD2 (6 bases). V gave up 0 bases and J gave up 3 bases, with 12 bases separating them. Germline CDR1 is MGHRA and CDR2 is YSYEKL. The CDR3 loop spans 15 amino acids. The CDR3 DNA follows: TGCGCCAGCAGCCAAGAGGAGGGAAGCGGCTACGAGCAGTACTTC. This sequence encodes CASSQEEGSGYEQYF.

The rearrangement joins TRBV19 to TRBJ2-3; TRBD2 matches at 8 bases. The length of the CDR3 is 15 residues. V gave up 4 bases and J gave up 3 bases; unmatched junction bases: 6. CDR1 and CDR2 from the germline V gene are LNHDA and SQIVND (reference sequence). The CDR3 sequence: CASSNFASGTDTQYF. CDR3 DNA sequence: TGTGCCAGTAGTAATTTCGCTAGCGGGACAGATACGCAGTATTTT.

The CDR3 nucleotides read TGTGCCAGCAGCTTATCCGGAGGACGGGGCACAGATACGCAGTATTTT. This codes for CASSLSGGRGTDTQYF. The chain joins TRBV5-4 to TRBJ2-3; the D gene is possibly TRBD2 (5 bases). The CDR3 spans 16 residues. The V and J ends lost 2 bases and 1 base respectively, with 14 bases between them. The germline V gene encodes CDR1 SGHNT and CDR2 YYREEE (reference sequence).

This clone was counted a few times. This chain's CDR3 is CASSSTRGPGELFF. In DNA, the CDR3 is TGCGCCAGCAGCTCTACCAGGGGACCCGGGGAGCTGTTTTTT. V usage is TRBV5-1 and J usage is TRBJ2-2, with D perhaps TRBD1 (6 bases). Trimming removed 3 bases from V and 6 bases from J, with 12 bases in between. The V gene's germline CDR1 is SGHRS and CDR2 YFSETQ. This CDR3 spans 14 amino acids.

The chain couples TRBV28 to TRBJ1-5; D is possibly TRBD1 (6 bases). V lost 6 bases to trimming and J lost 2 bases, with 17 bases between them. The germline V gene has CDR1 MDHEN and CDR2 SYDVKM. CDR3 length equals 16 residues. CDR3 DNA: TGTGCCAGCAGCCTCAGGGGAGGGGCCGGCAATCAGCCCCAGCATTTT. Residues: CASSLRGGAGNQPQHF.

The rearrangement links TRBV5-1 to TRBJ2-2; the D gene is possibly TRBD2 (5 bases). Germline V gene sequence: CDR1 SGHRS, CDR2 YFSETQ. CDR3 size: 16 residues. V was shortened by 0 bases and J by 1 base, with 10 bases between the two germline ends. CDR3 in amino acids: CASSLEASKNTGELFF. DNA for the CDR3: TGCGCCAGCAGCTTGGAGGCTAGCAAGAACACCGGGGAGCTGTTTTTT. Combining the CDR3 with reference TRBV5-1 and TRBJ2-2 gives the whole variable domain KAGVTQTPRYLIKTRGQQVTLSCSPISGHRSVSWYQQTPGQGLQFLFEYFSETQRNKGNFPGRFSGRQFSNSRSEMNVSTLELGDSALYLCASSLEASKNTGELFFGEGSRLTVL.